The 11 T cell receptor beta chains presented below share a single source sample, sequenced in a study of tumor-infiltrating lymphocytes in primary liver carcinoma. Blood RNA was derived from unsorted whole blood, and germline DNA was extracted too. From roughly 0.45 ug total RNA, TCR beta cDNA was generated with a primer in the constant region. Three nested multiplex PCR rounds of slightly modified ARM-PCR generated TCR beta libraries. Researchers ran the first two PCR rounds for roughly 10 cycles each with TRBV1-TRBV30 forward primers and a C-beta reverse primer. TCRdb analysed the multiplex PCR reads with MiXCR anew, one entry per CDR3 protein. This sample has fewer than 400,000 distinct CDR3 sequences; around three fifths occur once, and the top ten carry more than 15%. Sequencing was done on a sample of peripheral blood. The receptors come from a woman in her twenties or thirties with primary liver carcinoma and hepatitis B virus infection.

Remarks on this clonotype: Likely a read error: the CDR3 ends without its conserved phenylalanine or tryptophan. The chain is built from TRBV11-2 and TRBJ2-7; D not resolved. Germline-derived CDR1 and CDR2 are SGHAT and FQNNGV. CDR3 size: 14 residues. CDR3 amino acids: CASSLNSWGGEQYL. The CDR3 DNA sequence: TGTGCCAGTAGCTTAAACTCTTGGGGTGGGGAGCAGTACTTA.

This clonotype was counted at least ten times. V usage is TRBV6-2 or TRBV6-3 and J usage is TRBJ2-2; D is ambiguous. Germline CDR1 and CDR2: MNHEY and SVGEGT. The CDR3 covers 12 residues. Trimming took 7 bases from V and 5 from J, leaving 8 bases between them. This CDR3 reads CASMSGTGELFF. The CDR3 DNA reads TGTGCCAGCATGTCCGGGACCGGGGAGCTGTTTTTT.

The chain is built from TRBV6-2 or TRBV6-3 and TRBJ2-2; the D gene is possibly TRBD1 (6 bases). The CDR3 is made up of 14 amino acids. V was trimmed by 7 bases and J by 7 bases, leaving 16 bases between them. Germline CDR1 and CDR2: MNHEY and SVGEGT. The CDR3 loop reads CASTDRSEHGELFF. The CDR3 region has the DNA TGTGCCAGCACTGACAGGAGTGAACACGGGGAGCTGTTTTTT.

The table lists this clonotype with a few counts. The chain combines TRBV12-3 or TRBV12-4 with TRBJ2-7; 7 nucleotides match TRBD2. The CDR3 is 14 amino acids. V was clipped by 7 bases and J by 5 bases; unmatched bases: 11. The CDR3 reads CASTFPGGSHEQYF. The CDR3 DNA reads TGTGCCAGCACTTTCCCCGGGGGGAGCCACGAGCAGTACTTC.

The chain combines TRBV6-5 with TRBJ2-7; 12 positions match TRBD2. This CDR3 is built from 18 residues. Unmatched junction bases numbered 14, after V lost 4 bases and J lost 4 bases. Germline CDR1 and CDR2: MNHEY and SVGAGI. The CDR3 spells CASSSKSTGTSGSYEQYF. CDR3 nucleotide sequence: TGTGCCAGCAGTTCCAAAAGTACCGGGACTAGCGGGTCGTACGAGCAGTACTTC.

This rearrangement joins TRBV6-2 or TRBV6-3 to TRBJ2-1; 13 nucleotides agree with TRBD2. The CDR3 covers 14 residues. V lost 5 bases, J lost 9 bases, and 4 bases stayed unmatched. Germline V lookup: CDR1 MNHEY, CDR2 SVGEGT. The CDR3 nucleotides read TGTGCCAGCAGTGGGACTAGCGGGGTTAGTGAGCAGTTCTTC. Protein: CASSGTSGVSEQFF.

With regard to this clonotype: Just one base apart from a much larger clone, this may be a read error. The chain couples TRBV4-1 to TRBJ2-3; 9 nucleotides agree with TRBD1. CDR1 is MGHRA and CDR2 is YSYEKL in the germline V gene. CDR3 size: 15 residues. The CDR3 loop is CPSSQEDRGRGTQYF. As DNA, the CDR3 is TGCCCCAGCAGCCAGGAGGACAGGGGAAGGGGTACGCAGTATTTT.

This chain connects TRBV7-9 to TRBJ1-3; the match to TRBD1 covers 7 bases. After removal of 10 bases from V and 2 bases from J, the junction contained 5 bases not matched to a gene. CDR3 size: 13 residues. The germline V gene encodes CDR1 SEHNR and CDR2 FQNEAQ (reference sequence). The CDR3 coding sequence is TGTGCCATCGACAGGGAGGCTGGAAACACCATATATTTT. Translated, it gives CAIDREAGNTIYF.

The V and J genes are TRBV4-1 and TRBJ2-2; D not certain. Germline V lookup: CDR1 MGHRA, CDR2 YSYEKL. Trimming shortened V by 1 base and J by 1 base, and 7 bases separated the two germline ends. The length of the CDR3 is 15 residues. This CDR3 reads CASSQVGLNTGELFF. CDR3 bases: TGCGCCAGCAGCCAAGTCGGCCTGAACACCGGGGAGCTGTTTTTT.

About this clonotype itself: This could be a read error, since a much larger clone is one nucleotide away. The CDR3 sequence: CASSLAPEGVWNEQFF. The CDR3 nucleotides read TGTGCCAGCAGCTTAGCGCCGGAGGGCGTGTGGAATGAGCAGTTCTTC. This chain connects TRBV11-1 to TRBJ2-1; D possibly corresponds to TRBD2 (6 bases). Germline CDR1 is SGHAT and CDR2 is FQDESV (reference sequence). V was pared by 0 bases and J by 7 bases, with 16 bases between. This CDR3 is 16 amino acids long. The variable domain in full, with the rest retrieved from reference TRBV11-1 and TRBJ2-1, is EAEVAQSPRYKITEKSQAVAFWCDPISGHATLYWYRQILGQGPELLVQFQDESVVDDSQLPKDRFSAERLKGVDSTLKIQPAELGDSAMYLCASSLAPEGVWNEQFFGPGTRLTVL.

The chain has TRBV15 and TRBJ2-7; D call uncertain. The CDR3 totals 15 residues. Germline V gene sequence: CDR1 LNHNV, CDR2 YYDKDF (reference sequence). V was trimmed by 0 bases and J by 1 base, leaving 10 bases between them. Here the CDR3 reads CATSRDLYSSYEQYF. In DNA form, the CDR3 reads TGTGCCACCAGCAGAGACCTTTACAGTTCCTACGAGCAGTACTTC.